This T cell receptor beta chain was observed in a study of a mutant IDH1 vaccine in newly diagnosed glioma. Notes on the study in general: Most patients, 90% to 95%, showed vaccine-induced immune responses.

Time point indicated: week 47, end of study. The study gave 300 ug of mutant IDH1 20-mer peptide per vaccine dose, with topical imiquimod. Astrocytomas that were new, WHO grade 3 or 4, IDH1-mutant and ATRX-lost were present in the donors. In regard to this clone: Its antigen is not identified.

CDR1 and CDR2 from the germline V gene are SGHRS and YFSETQ. The CDR3 has 14 residues. Trimming pared 4 bases from V and 0 bases from J, leaving 8 bases between. The repertoire was sequenced with immunoSEQ multiplex PCR; TCRdb's copy has only in-frame clones and lacks some. The table lists more than 50,000 clones, about two thirds of them singletons. This chain connects TRBV5-1 to TRBJ1-5, with D unclear. Sequencing was performed on peripheral blood mononuclear cells (PBMCs), taken from a glioma patient whose treatment included an IDH1 peptide vaccine. The TCR was taken from a middle-aged man with glioma. Some clones in this sample may be carry-over from other donors' samples. In nucleotides, the CDR3 is TGCGCCAGCAGCGAACTCAATAGCAATCAGCCCCAGCATTTT. Translated, it gives CASSELNSNQPQHF. The complete variable domain, with remaining parts taken from reference TRBV5-1 and TRBJ1-5, reads KAGVTQTPRYLIKTRGQQVTLSCSPISGHRSVSWYQQTPGQGLQFLFEYFSETQRNKGNFPGRFSGRQFSNSRSEMNVSTLELGDSALYLCASSELNSNQPQHFGDGTRLSIL.